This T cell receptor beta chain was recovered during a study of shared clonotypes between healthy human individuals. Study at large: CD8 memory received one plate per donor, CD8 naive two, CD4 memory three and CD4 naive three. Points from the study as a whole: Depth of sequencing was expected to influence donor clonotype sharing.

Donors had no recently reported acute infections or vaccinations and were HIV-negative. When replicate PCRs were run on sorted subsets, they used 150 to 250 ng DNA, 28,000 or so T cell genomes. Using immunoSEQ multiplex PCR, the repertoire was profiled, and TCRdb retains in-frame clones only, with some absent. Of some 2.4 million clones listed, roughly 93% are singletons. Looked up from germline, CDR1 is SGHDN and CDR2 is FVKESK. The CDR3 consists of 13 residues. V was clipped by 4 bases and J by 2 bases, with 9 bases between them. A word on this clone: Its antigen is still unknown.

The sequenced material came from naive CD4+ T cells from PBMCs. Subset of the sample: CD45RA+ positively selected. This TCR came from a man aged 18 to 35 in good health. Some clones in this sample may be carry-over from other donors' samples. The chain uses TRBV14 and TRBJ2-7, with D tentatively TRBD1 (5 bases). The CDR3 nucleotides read TGTGCCAGCAGCCGGCAGGGCCCCTACGAGCAGTACTTC. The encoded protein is CASSRQGPYEQYF. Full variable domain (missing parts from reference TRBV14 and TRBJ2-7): EAGVTQFPSHSVIEKGQTVTLRCDPISGHDNLYWYRRVMGKEIKFLLHFVKESKQDESGMPNNRFLAERTGGTYSTLKVQPAELEDSGVYFCASSRQGPYEQYFGPGTRLTVT.